This record looks at one TCR beta chain sequence and its context. As yet, its antigen is unknown. Regarding donors, all were healthy bone marrow donors. The sample originates from a study of cytomegalovirus exposure and HLA in healthy donors. Regarding the study as a whole: Other equally common chains were less clonally expanded than HLA-associated TCR beta chains, a later analysis showed. Trimming of TCR beta V- and J-genes showed a link, identified in a later analysis, to a missense DCLRE1C variant.

PCR involved 60 Vbeta and 13 Jbeta primers. Profiled with immunoSEQ multiplex PCR; TCRdb holds only in-frame clones, not every one. The profile shows 190,000 or so clones, under 85% of them singletons. Germline V lookup: CDR1 LNHNV, CDR2 YYDKDF (reference sequence). The CDR3 consists of 16 residues. V was clipped by 8 bases and J by 4 bases; unmatched bases: 8. The genes are TRBV15 and TRBJ2-3, with TRBD2 matching over 14 bases. The source of this sequence is a man aged 45 to 65 in good health and CMV-seronegative. The sequencing input was PBMCs. This chain's CDR3 is CATETGLAGAADTQYF. CDR3 nucleotide sequence: TGTGCCACCGAAACGGGACTAGCGGGAGCAGCAGATACGCAGTATTTT.